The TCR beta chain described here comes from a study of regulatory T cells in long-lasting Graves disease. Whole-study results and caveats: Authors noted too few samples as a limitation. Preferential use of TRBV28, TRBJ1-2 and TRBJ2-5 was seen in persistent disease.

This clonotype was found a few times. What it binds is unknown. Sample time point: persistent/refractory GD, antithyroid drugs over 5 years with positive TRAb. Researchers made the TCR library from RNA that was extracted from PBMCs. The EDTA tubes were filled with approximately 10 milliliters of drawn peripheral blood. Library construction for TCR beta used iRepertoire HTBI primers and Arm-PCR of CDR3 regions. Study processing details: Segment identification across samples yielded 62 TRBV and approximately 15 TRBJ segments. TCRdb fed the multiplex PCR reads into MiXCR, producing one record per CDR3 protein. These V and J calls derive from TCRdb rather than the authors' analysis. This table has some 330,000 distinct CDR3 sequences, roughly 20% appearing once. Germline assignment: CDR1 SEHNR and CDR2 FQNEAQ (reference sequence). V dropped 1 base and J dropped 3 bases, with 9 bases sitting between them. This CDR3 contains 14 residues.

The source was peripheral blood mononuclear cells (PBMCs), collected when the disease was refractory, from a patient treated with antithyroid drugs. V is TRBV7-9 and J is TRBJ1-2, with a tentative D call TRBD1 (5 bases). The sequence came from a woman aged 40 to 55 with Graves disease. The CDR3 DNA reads TGTGCCAGCAGCTTAGAGACAGATTACTATGGCTACACCTTC. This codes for CASSLETDYYGYTF.